This T cell receptor (beta chain) was retrieved from a study of cytomegalovirus exposure and HLA in healthy donors. The PCR contained 60 Vbeta and 13 Jbeta primers. Profiling relied on immunoSEQ multiplex PCR, and the TCRdb table lists in-frame clones only, not all of them. The data contain 150,000 to 200,000 clones, 9.5% to 15% of them singletons. This clone occurred a few times. V was pared by 2 bases and J by 7 bases, with 11 bases of the junction left unmatched. Germline V lookup: CDR1 MDHEN, CDR2 SYDVKM. This CDR3 contains 16 residues. The chain joins TRBV28 to TRBJ2-3, with 8 nucleotides matching TRBD2. This TCR came from a man aged 45-65 years in good health and CMV-seropositive. The sequenced material came from PBMCs. CDR3 sequence reads: CASSLQRGLPWNTQYF. The CDR3 nucleotides read TGTGCCAGCAGTTTACAGCGGGGGTTACCGTGGAATACGCAGTATTTT.